A selection of T cell receptor beta chains follows, all from one sample in a study of response to subunit inactivated influenza vaccine. TCRdb re-called the RT-PCR reads with MiXCR, one entry per CDR3 protein. The data contain about 520,000 distinct CDR3 sequences, approximately 9.9% of them singletons. Sample: PBMCs from blood, taken 45 days after vaccination. Receptors were obtained from a man in his fifties who received an inactivated influenza vaccine. CDR3s include the opening cysteine and the closing phenylalanine or tryptophan. D genes are given only for firm matches. Clone sizes are given selectively: once, few, many, or a class where the clone is expanded.

len	v_gene	j_gene	d_gene	abundance	CDR3aa	CDR3nt
13	TRBV12-3/TRBV12-4	TRBJ2-7	.	many	CASSFGPTYEQYF	TGTGCCAGCAGTTTCGGGCCTACCTACGAGCAGTACTTC
17	TRBV7-9	TRBJ1-1	.	.	CASSLRGAPGFGTEAFF	TGTGCCAGCAGCTTACGGGGCGCCCCAGGGTTTGGCACTGAAGCTTTCTTT
14	TRBV4-1	TRBJ2-7	.	many	CASSQDPGSYEQYF	TGCGCCAGCAGCCAAGATCCCGGTTCCTACGAGCAGTACTTC
14	TRBV7-2	TRBJ1-1	TRBD1	.	CASRTGGMNTEAFF	TGTGCCAGCAGAACAGGGGGGATGAACACTGAAGCTTTCTTT
15	TRBV7-7	TRBJ2-1	.	few	CASSLVQGGYNEQFF	TGTGCTAGCAGCTTAGTACAGGGAGGTTACAATGAGCAGTTCTTC
13	TRBV29-1	TRBJ1-1	TRBD1	.	CSGNRGRGTEAFF	TGCAGCGGGAACAGGGGGCGTGGGACTGAAGCTTTCTTT
15	TRBV5-5	TRBJ1-1	.	.	CASSLRPDLNTEAFF	TGTGCCAGCAGCCTAAGACCAGACCTGAACACTGAAGCTTTCTTT
20	TRBV11-2	TRBJ2-3	TRBD2	.	CASRFPPGLAGGPRADTQYF	TGTGCCAGCAGGTTCCCTCCGGGACTAGCGGGGGGGCCGCGCGCAGATACGCAGTATTTT
14	TRBV5-1	TRBJ2-3	.	many	CASKVAPSTDTQYF	TGCGCCAGCAAAGTAGCACCTAGCACAGATACGCAGTATTTT
13	TRBV24-1	TRBJ1-5	.	many	CATSGSDYQPQHF	TGTGCCACCAGTGGGTCGGATTATCAGCCCCAGCATTTT
13	TRBV7-9	TRBJ2-5	.	few	CASSYLSEETQYF	TGTGCCAGCAGCTATTTATCGGAGGAGACCCAGTACTTC
15	TRBV7-2	TRBJ2-7	.	many	CASSLDMGTDYEQYF	TGTGCCAGCAGCCTAGATATGGGGACCGATTACGAGCAGTACTTC
13	TRBV12-3/TRBV12-4	TRBJ2-3	.	.	CASSPARFRTQYF	TGTGCCAGCTCCCCTGCGCGGTTTCGTACGCAGTATTTT
15	TRBV5-1	TRBJ2-2	.	.	CASSLASGQSGELFF	TGCGCCAGCAGCTTGGCATCAGGGCAGAGCGGGGAGCTGTTTTTT
13	TRBV20-1	TRBJ2-7	.	.	CSAMVQGTYEQYF	TGCAGTGCTATGGTGCAGGGTACCTACGAGCAGTACTTC
14	TRBV20-1	TRBJ1-1	TRBD1	many	CSAARDRDGTEAFF	TGCAGTGCTGCCCGGGACAGGGATGGCACTGAAGCTTTCTTT
12	TRBV6-6	TRBJ2-2	TRBD2	.	CAAGVRTGELFF	TGTGCCGCGGGAGTGCGCACCGGGGAGCTGTTTTTT
14	TRBV25-1	TRBJ2-1	TRBD1	once	CASIPGQGFGEQFF	TGTGCCAGCATACCGGGACAGGGGTTTGGTGAGCAGTTCTTC